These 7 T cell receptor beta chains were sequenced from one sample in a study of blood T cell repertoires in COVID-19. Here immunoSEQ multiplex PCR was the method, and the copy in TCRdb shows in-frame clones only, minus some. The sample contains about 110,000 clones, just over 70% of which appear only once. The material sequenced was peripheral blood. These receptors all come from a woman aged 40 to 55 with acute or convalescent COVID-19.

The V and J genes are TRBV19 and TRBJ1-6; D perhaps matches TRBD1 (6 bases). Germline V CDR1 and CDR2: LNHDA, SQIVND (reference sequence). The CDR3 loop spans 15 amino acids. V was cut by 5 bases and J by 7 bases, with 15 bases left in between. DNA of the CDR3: TGTGCCAGTAGTTCAGATCAGGGGTGGAATTCACCCCTCCACTTT. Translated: CASSSDQGWNSPLHF.

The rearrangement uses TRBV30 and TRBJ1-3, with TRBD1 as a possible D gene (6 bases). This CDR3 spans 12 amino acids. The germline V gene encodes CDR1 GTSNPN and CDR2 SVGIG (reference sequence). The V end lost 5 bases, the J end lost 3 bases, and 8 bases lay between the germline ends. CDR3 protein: CAWRTDGNTIYF. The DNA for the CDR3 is TGTGCCTGGCGGACAGATGGAAACACCATATATTTT.

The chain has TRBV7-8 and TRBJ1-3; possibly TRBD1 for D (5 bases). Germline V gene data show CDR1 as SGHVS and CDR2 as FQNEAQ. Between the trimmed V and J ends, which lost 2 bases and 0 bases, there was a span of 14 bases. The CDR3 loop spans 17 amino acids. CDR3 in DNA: TGTGCCAGCAGCTTAAGCTTACGGGGGAGCTCTGGAAACACCATATATTTT. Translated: CASSLSLRGSSGNTIYF. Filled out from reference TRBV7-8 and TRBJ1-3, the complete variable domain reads GAGVSQSPRYKVAKRGQDVALRCDPISGHVSLFWYQQALGQGPEFLTYFQNEAQLDKSGLPSDRFFAERPEGSVSTLKIQRTQQEDSAVYLCASSLSLRGSSGNTIYFGEGSWLTVV.

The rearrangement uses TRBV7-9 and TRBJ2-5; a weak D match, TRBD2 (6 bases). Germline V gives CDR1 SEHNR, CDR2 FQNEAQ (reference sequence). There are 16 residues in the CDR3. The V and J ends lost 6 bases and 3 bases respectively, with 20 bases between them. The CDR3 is CASSGPDGGEEETQYF. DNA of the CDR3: TGTGCCAGCAGTGGCCCCGACGGGGGAGAAGAAGAGACCCAGTACTTC.

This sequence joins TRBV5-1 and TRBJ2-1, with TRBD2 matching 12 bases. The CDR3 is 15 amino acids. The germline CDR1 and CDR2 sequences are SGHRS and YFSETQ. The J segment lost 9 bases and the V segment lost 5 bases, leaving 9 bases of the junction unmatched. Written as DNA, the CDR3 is TGCGCCAGCAGGGGCCTGACTAGCGGGGGCGGTGAGCAGTTCTTC. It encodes CASRGLTSGGGEQFF.

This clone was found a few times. DNA of the CDR3: TGTGCCAGCAGCTCGGCTCCGGGACAGCCCAATCAGCCCCAGCATTTT. Translation: CASSSAPGQPNQPQHF. This chain links TRBV5-5 with TRBJ1-5, with TRBD1 matching over 7 bases. V lost 3 bases, J lost 3 bases, and 9 bases stayed unmatched. The CDR3 runs to 16 residues. The V gene's germline CDR1 is SGHKS and CDR2 YYEKEE (reference sequence).

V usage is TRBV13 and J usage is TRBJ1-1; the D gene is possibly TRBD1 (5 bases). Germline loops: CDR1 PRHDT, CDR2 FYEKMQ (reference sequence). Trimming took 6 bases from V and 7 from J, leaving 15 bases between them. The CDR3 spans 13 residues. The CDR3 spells CASSYIGQGEAFF. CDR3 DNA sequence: TGTGCCAGCAGTTATATCGGGCAGGGTGAAGCTTTCTTT.